This is a list of T cell receptor beta chains from one sample in a study of cytomegalovirus exposure and HLA in healthy donors. Some clones are missing from TCRdb's copy, which holds only in-frame ones; the method was immunoSEQ multiplex PCR. The table shows some 130,000 clones, with roughly 90% occurring only once. What was sequenced was PBMCs. Receptors originate from a man between 18 and 35 years old in good health and CMV-seronegative. CDR3s include the opening cysteine and the closing phenylalanine or tryptophan. The order of the fields is clone size, J gene, D gene, V gene, CDR3 DNA, CDR3 protein. D genes are given only for firm matches. For some rows the clone size is stated as once, few or many, or as a class when expanded; others skip it.

clone size: NA; J gene: TRBJ1-1; D gene: TRBD1; V gene: TRBV10-3; CDR3 DNA: TGTGCCATCAGTGTCAGTCAGGGGGCGCTTACTGAAGCTTTCTTT; CDR3 protein: CAISVSQGALTEAFF
clone size: NA; J gene: TRBJ1-5; D gene: NA; V gene: TRBV2; CDR3 DNA: TGTGCCAGCAGCGCTAGGAGGCCAGGGGGCAATCAGCCCCAGCATTTT; CDR3 protein: CASSARRPGGNQPQHF
clone size: NA; J gene: TRBJ2-1; D gene: NA; V gene: TRBV19; CDR3 DNA: TGTGCCAGTATTCCGTCATACGGAGGCGAGCAGTTCTTC; CDR3 protein: CASIPSYGGEQFF
clone size: NA; J gene: TRBJ2-3; D gene: NA; V gene: TRBV27; CDR3 DNA: TGTGCCAGCAGTCGACCACAGGGCGTAAGGGGCACAGATACGCAGTATTTT; CDR3 protein: CASSRPQGVRGTDTQYF
clone size: NA; J gene: TRBJ2-7; D gene: NA; V gene: TRBV27; CDR3 DNA: TGTGCCAGCAGTTTTGGGCAGGGGGGACATTACGAGCAGTACTTC; CDR3 protein: CASSFGQGGHYEQYF
clone size: NA; J gene: TRBJ1-5; D gene: TRBD1; V gene: TRBV18; CDR3 DNA: TGTGCCAGCTCACAACTCCGGGACAGCTATCAGCCCCAGCATTTT; CDR3 protein: CASSQLRDSYQPQHF
clone size: NA; J gene: TRBJ2-5; D gene: NA; V gene: TRBV30; CDR3 DNA: TGTGCCTGGAGTGTCGCAGGGTTCTCTGGGGAGACCCAGTACTTC; CDR3 protein: CAWSVAGFSGETQYF
clone size: NA; J gene: TRBJ2-3; D gene: TRBD2; V gene: TRBV10-3; CDR3 DNA: TGTGCCATCAGTCCGGGGACTAGCGGAGTCGGCGGTACGCAGTATTTT; CDR3 protein: CAISPGTSGVGGTQYF
clone size: NA; J gene: TRBJ2-7; D gene: TRBD2; V gene: TRBV6-6; CDR3 DNA: TGTGCCAGCCATACTCCGAGCGGGATCACCTACGAGCAGTACTTC; CDR3 protein: CASHTPSGITYEQYF
clone size: NA; J gene: TRBJ1-2; D gene: TRBD1; V gene: TRBV4-3; CDR3 DNA: TGCGCCAGCAGGCCCGACAGGGGGCGAGGCTACACCTTC; CDR3 protein: CASRPDRGRGYTF
clone size: NA; J gene: TRBJ1-1; D gene: TRBD1; V gene: TRBV6-5; CDR3 DNA: TGTGCCAGCCAGAAGGACAGGCAGAACACTGAAGCTTTCTTT; CDR3 protein: CASQKDRQNTEAFF
clone size: NA; J gene: TRBJ2-7; D gene: TRBD1; V gene: TRBV27; CDR3 DNA: TGTGCCAGCAGTTTTTTGGCCGGACAGGGGGTCTACGAGCAGTACTTC; CDR3 protein: CASSFLAGQGVYEQYF
clone size: NA; J gene: TRBJ1-2; D gene: TRBD1; V gene: TRBV19; CDR3 DNA: TGTGCCAGTAGCTACGGGACAGGCGGACGCCGTGGCTACACCTTC; CDR3 protein: CASSYGTGGRRGYTF
clone size: NA; J gene: TRBJ2-2; D gene: NA; V gene: TRBV28; CDR3 DNA: TGTGCCAGCCAAACTTCAGCGGAGGGTACCGGGGAGCTGTTTTTT; CDR3 protein: CASQTSAEGTGELFF
clone size: NA; J gene: TRBJ1-4; D gene: TRBD1; V gene: TRBV28; CDR3 DNA: TGTGCCAGCAGGGGGGCCGGAACAGGGGATGAAAAACTGTTTTTT; CDR3 protein: CASRGAGTGDEKLFF
clone size: NA; J gene: TRBJ1-2; D gene: TRBD1; V gene: TRBV5-8; CDR3 DNA: TGTGCCAGCAGTTTTGCAGGGACAGAATATGGCTACACCTTC; CDR3 protein: CASSFAGTEYGYTF
clone size: NA; J gene: TRBJ2-1; D gene: TRBD2; V gene: TRBV7-2; CDR3 DNA: TGTGCCAGCAGCTTATGGACTAGCGGGAGTTATTCCTACAATGAGCAGTTCTTC; CDR3 protein: CASSLWTSGSYSYNEQFF
clone size: NA; J gene: TRBJ1-4; D gene: TRBD1; V gene: TRBV6-5; CDR3 DNA: TGTGCCAGCAAACAAACCCAGGGGGGCGGTGAAAAACTGTTTTTT; CDR3 protein: CASKQTQGGGEKLFF
clone size: NA; J gene: TRBJ2-3; D gene: TRBD2; V gene: TRBV5-4; CDR3 DNA: TGTGCCAGCAGCTTGGAGCGGGGGGGCCCCGATACGCAGTATTTT; CDR3 protein: CASSLERGGPDTQYF
clone size: NA; J gene: TRBJ2-7; D gene: NA; V gene: TRBV18; CDR3 DNA: TGTGCCAGCTCAACTTCTCAGACTACCTACGAGCAGTACTTC; CDR3 protein: CASSTSQTTYEQYF
clone size: few; J gene: TRBJ2-7; D gene: TRBD2; V gene: TRBV10-2; CDR3 DNA: TGCGCCAGCGGGGGCGGGAGGTACGAGCAGTACTTC; CDR3 protein: CASGGGRYEQYF
clone size: NA; J gene: TRBJ1-3; D gene: TRBD1; V gene: TRBV10-3; CDR3 DNA: TGTGCCATCAGGAGACAGGGTGCTGGAAACACCATATATTTT; CDR3 protein: CAIRRQGAGNTIYF
clone size: NA; J gene: TRBJ2-3; D gene: TRBD1; V gene: TRBV9; CDR3 DNA: TGTGCCAGCGCCCCAGGGGGCACTTCTGGAGATACGCAGTATTTT; CDR3 protein: CASAPGGTSGDTQYF